This entry lists 15 T cell receptor beta chains sequenced from one sample in a study of T cells after yellow fever vaccination. TCRdb re-called the 5' RACE reads with MiXCR, one entry per CDR3 protein. The sample contains approximately 610,000 distinct CDR3 sequences, roughly 17% of which appear only once. The material sequenced was PBMCs, taken 5 days after the first yellow fever vaccination. These receptors were taken from a young man who received the YFV17D yellow fever vaccine.

This clonotype was observed a few times. This CDR3 reads CASGLRRGGTDTQYF. CDR3 DNA: TGTGCTAGTGGTTTGCGCAGGGGAGGCACAGATACGCAGTATTTT. The chain joins TRBV12-5 to TRBJ2-3, with D perhaps matching TRBD1 (6 bases). The CDR3 has 15 residues. CDR1 LGHNT and CDR2 FRNRAP come from the germline V gene. V was cut by 2 bases and J by 1 base, with 10 bases left in between.

V gene TRBV11-2 combines with J gene TRBJ2-2; D not certain. The CDR3 spans 17 residues. V lost 0 bases and J lost 5, with 16 bases in between. Germline CDR1 and CDR2: SGHAT and FQNNGV. Here the CDR3 reads CASSLENFIGGTGELFF. CDR3 nucleotide sequence: TGTGCCAGCAGCTTAGAAAATTTTATAGGCGGAACCGGGGAGCTGTTTTTT.

This chain links TRBV19 with TRBJ2-3, with D perhaps matching TRBD2 (6 bases). The CDR3 totals 12 residues. Trimming shortened V by 9 bases and J by 3 bases, and 10 bases separated the two germline ends. Germline lookup yields CDR1 LNHDA and CDR2 SQIVND (reference sequence). The CDR3, as DNA: TGTGCCAGCGGACTATCGACAGATACGCAGTATTTT. This codes for CASGLSTDTQYF.

This rearrangement joins TRBV5-6 to TRBJ2-5, with 10 bases that match TRBD1. Unmatched junction bases numbered 9, after V lost 3 bases and J lost 4 bases. The CDR3 consists of 16 residues. CDR1 is SGHDT and CDR2 is YYEEEE in the germline V gene. CDR3 in DNA: TGTGCCAGCAGCTCGGACAGACAGGGGGCTGGAGAGACCCAGTACTTC. This gives the protein CASSSDRQGAGETQYF.

This clonotype occurred a few times. V and J are TRBV4-2 and TRBJ2-4; D remains unclear. Germline V CDR1 and CDR2: LGHNA, YNFKEQ. Trimming took off 4 bases at V and 6 bases at J, with 4 bases between the two ends. This CDR3 has 11 residues. The CDR3 sequence is CASSPGNIQYF. The CDR3 DNA follows: TGTGCCAGCAGCCCTGGAAACATTCAGTACTTC.

V usage is TRBV19 and J usage is TRBJ2-7; D is ambiguous. The CDR3 spans 13 residues. The germline V gene encodes CDR1 LNHDA and CDR2 SQIVND (reference sequence). V lost 3 bases and J 6 bases, leaving 12 bases between the germline ends. The CDR3 spells CASSILKSGEQYF. The CDR3 DNA reads TGTGCCAGTAGTATCCTAAAGTCCGGCGAGCAGTACTTC.

This clonotype was counted ten times or more. The chain is built from TRBV5-4 and TRBJ2-1; 9 nucleotides match TRBD1. There are 13 residues in the CDR3. V shed 4 bases and J 8 bases; nucleotides not matched to a gene: 4. Germline V gene sequence: CDR1 SGHNT, CDR2 YYREEE (reference sequence). CDR3 sequence: CASSKQGADEQFF. Here the CDR3 DNA reads TGTGCCAGCAGCAAACAGGGGGCGGATGAGCAGTTCTTC.

This clonotype was seen many times. The J gene is TRBJ2-5, the V gene TRBV5-1, with D perhaps being TRBD1 or TRBD2 (5 bases each). The V end lost 2 bases, the J end lost 5 bases, and 16 bases lay between the germline ends. This CDR3 spans 15 amino acids. Germline V lookup: CDR1 SGHRS, CDR2 YFSETQ. CDR3 sequence reads: CASSLFPDRGETQYF. The DNA for the CDR3 is TGCGCCAGCAGCTTATTCCCAGACAGAGGGGAGACCCAGTACTTC.

V is TRBV6-1 and J is TRBJ1-4; possibly TRBD1 for D (6 bases). V gave up 8 bases and J gave up 7 bases, with 17 bases separating them. The CDR3 has 14 amino acids. Germline CDR1 and CDR2: MNHNS and SASEGT. As DNA, the CDR3 is TGTGCCAGCGGCCAACAGGGTTTGCCTGAAAAACTGTTTTTT. Its protein product is CASGQQGLPEKLFF.

V is TRBV10-3 and J is TRBJ1-6; D unclear. Germline CDR1 reads ENHRY; CDR2 reads SYGVKD. V was cut by 0 bases and J by 10 bases, with 13 bases left in between. This CDR3 spans 15 amino acids. CDR3 coding DNA: TGTGCCATCAGTGAGTCTGGAAGGTTCCAGTCACCCCTCCACTTT. It codes for CAISESGRFQSPLHF.

The chain combines TRBV6-5 with TRBJ2-3, with 10 bases matching TRBD2. This CDR3 has 16 residues. CDR1 and CDR2 from the germline V gene are MNHEY and SVGAGI. V gave up 5 bases and J gave up 1 base; unmatched junction bases: 6. The CDR3 loop is CASSPRGTSGTDTQYF. CDR3 in DNA: TGTGCCAGCAGTCCCCGGGGGACTAGCGGCACAGATACGCAGTATTTT.

This clonotype appeared a few times. The chain employs TRBV6-5 and TRBJ2-5, with TRBD1 identical over 7 bases. From germline, CDR1 is MNHEY and CDR2 SVGAGI. The CDR3 loop spans 17 amino acids. Trimming removed 4 bases from V and 0 bases from J; junction bases left unmatched: 11. CDR3 nucleotides: TGTGCCAGCAGTTCGAGTCCGGGACAGAAGTACCAAGAGACCCAGTACTTC. Protein: CASSSSPGQKYQETQYF.

The DNA for the CDR3 is TGCAGTGCTAGTCGGGGGCCTAGGAGCTCCTACGAGCAGTACTTC. Its translation is CSASRGPRSSYEQYF. V usage is TRBV20-1 and J usage is TRBJ2-7; possibly TRBD1 or TRBD2 for D (6 bases each). Trimming took 3 bases from V and 0 from J, leaving 15 bases between them. CDR3 length equals 15 residues. Germline V gene lookup returns CDR1 DFQATT and CDR2 SNEGSKA (reference sequence).

This clonotype was counted only a few times. Here the CDR3 reads CASSQEAGAPDTQYF. The CDR3 DNA sequence: TGCGCCAGCAGCCAAGAAGCGGGGGCGCCAGATACGCAGTATTTT. This chain joins TRBV4-3 and TRBJ2-3, with 8 nucleotides matching TRBD2. This CDR3 region has 15 residues. Trimming removed 0 bases from V and 4 bases from J; junction bases left unmatched: 3. Germline loops: CDR1 LGHNA, CDR2 YSLEER.

The chain carries TRBV5-5 and TRBJ1-1; D ambiguous. The CDR3 sequence is 17 residues long. Germline loops: CDR1 SGHKS, CDR2 YYEKEE (reference sequence). V lost 4 bases and J 0 bases, leaving 19 bases between the germline ends. The chain's CDR3 is CASSGSGPGRLNTEAFF. As DNA, the CDR3 is TGTGCCAGCAGCGGTTCTGGACCGGGCCGCCTGAACACTGAAGCTTTCTTT. Based on the CDR3 plus reference TRBV5-5 and TRBJ1-1, the full variable domain is DAGVTQSPTHLIKTRGQQVTLRCSPISGHKSVSWYQQVLGQGPQFIFQYYEKEERGRGNFPDRFSARQFPNYSSELNVNALLLGDSALYLCASSGSGPGRLNTEAFFGQGTRLTVV.